The next 32 T cell receptor beta chains were all read from a single sample in a study of shared clonotypes between healthy human individuals. This table comes from immunoSEQ multiplex PCR, and its TCRdb copy is limited to in-frame clones, with some not included. The sample shows roughly 2.2 million clones, just under 95% of them seen only once. What was sequenced was naive CD4+ T cells from PBMCs. Stated subset: CD45RA+ positively selected. These receptors were collected from a man between 18 and 29 years old in good health. Some clones in this sample may be carry-over from other donors' samples.

The V call is TRBV7-9, the J call TRBJ1-5; TRBD1 is a possible D gene (6 bases). CDR3 length: 15 residues. V was cut by 4 bases and J by 7 bases, with 17 bases left in between. Germline-derived CDR1 and CDR2 are SEHNR and FQNEAQ (reference sequence). In nucleotides, the CDR3 is TGTGCCAGCAGCTCGAGCCTCAGGGGTGACCAGCCCCAGCATTTT. This encodes CASSSSLRGDQPQHF.

This clone showed up just once. The same CDR3 arises from other DNA sequences in this sample as well. The chain uses TRBV5-1 and TRBJ2-5, with D perhaps matching TRBD1 (5 bases). The V end was cut by 4 bases, the J end by 5 bases, with 12 bases between. There are 13 residues in the CDR3. Germline CDR1 reads SGHRS; CDR2 reads YFSETQ. CDR3 sequence: CASSQGLSETQYF. As DNA, the CDR3 is TGCGCCAGCAGCCAGGGCCTGTCGGAGACCCAGTACTTC.

V and J are TRBV11-2 and TRBJ2-6; D assignment may be TRBD1 or TRBD2 (5 bases each). The germline CDR1 and CDR2 sequences are SGHAT and FQNNGV. With 0 bases removed from V and 5 bases from J, the gap between germline ends came to 11 bases. The CDR3 contains 16 residues. The CDR3 nucleotides read TGTGCCAGCAGCTTAGACCCTCGGGGCAGGGCCAACGTCCTGACTTTC. Residues: CASSLDPRGRANVLTF.

J is TRBJ2-6 and V is TRBV10-3; TRBD1 might be the D (5 bases). Trimming removed 7 bases at V and 4 bases at J, with 17 bases between. CDR3 length equals 16 residues. Germline V gene lookup returns CDR1 ENHRY and CDR2 SYGVKD. CDR3 sequence reads: CAINQGPAAGANVLTF. DNA of the CDR3: TGTGCCATCAATCAGGGCCCTGCTGCCGGGGCCAACGTCCTGACTTTC.

V and J are TRBV25-1 and TRBJ2-7, with D perhaps assigned TRBD1 or TRBD2 (5 bases each). V was pared by 4 bases and J by 6 bases, with 22 bases between. The CDR3 length is 16 residues. Germline CDR1 and CDR2: MGHDK and SYGVNS. Here the CDR3 DNA reads TGTGCCAGCAGTGGATTCGCTCCCGGGACCTACGGCGAGCAGTACTTC. Translating gives CASSGFAPGTYGEQYF.

The chain uses TRBV29-1 and TRBJ2-7; 8 bases match TRBD2. CDR1 SQVTM and CDR2 ANQGSEA come from the germline V gene. CDR3 length equals 14 residues. V was pared by 2 bases and J by 6 bases, with 9 bases of the junction left unmatched. In DNA form, the CDR3 reads TGCAGCGTTGAACTCGGAGATGGGACTAGCGAGCAGTACTTC. Its protein product is CSVELGDGTSEQYF.

The V call is TRBV28, the J call TRBJ1-5; perhaps TRBD1 as D (5 bases). CDR3 length: 16 amino acids. Looked up from germline, CDR1 is MDHEN and CDR2 is SYDVKM. Trimming pared 2 bases from V and 3 bases from J, leaving 14 bases between. In DNA form, the CDR3 reads TGTGCCAGCAGTTTAACCGGGACGGCTATCAATCAGCCCCAGCATTTT. This encodes CASSLTGTAINQPQHF.

The chain joins TRBV7-8 to TRBJ2-7; D may be TRBD1 (6 bases). The germline V and J ends were trimmed by 6 bases and 5 bases, with 26 bases remaining between them. Germline CDR1 and CDR2: SGHVS and FQNEAQ. The CDR3 is 17 residues long. The DNA for the CDR3 is TGTGCCAGCAGGAGGGGGTCCCGCGGAGTGAGATCGGACGAGCAGTACTTC. Protein product: CASRRGSRGVRSDEQYF.

This chain connects TRBV5-5 to TRBJ2-2; TRBD1 might be the D (6 bases). Between the trimmed V and J ends, which lost 4 bases and 2 bases, there was a span of 9 bases. Germline CDR1 SGHKS, CDR2 YYEKEE (reference sequence). The CDR3 is 14 amino acids. CDR3 bases: TGTGCCAGCAGCATACAGGGTAACACCGGGGAGCTGTTTTTT. Translation gives CASSIQGNTGELFF.

This sequence joins TRBV4-1 and TRBJ2-7; 11 bases line up with TRBD2. CDR1 and CDR2 (germline): MGHRA, YSYEKL. V trimming: 3 bases; J trimming: 7 bases; junction bases outside the gene matches: 14. The CDR3 spans 17 residues. The CDR3, as DNA: TGCGCCAGCAGCCAGGAATCTAGCGGGAGGCCCCGGGGAGAGCAGTACTTC. Its protein product is CASSQESSGRPRGEQYF.

V usage is TRBV4-1 and J usage is TRBJ1-3, with D unresolved. Germline V gene sequence: CDR1 MGHRA, CDR2 YSYEKL. V was pared by 0 bases and J by 2 bases, with 11 bases between. CDR3 length: 16 amino acids. Here the CDR3 reads CASSQDPGRAGNTIYF. CDR3 DNA: TGCGCCAGCAGCCAAGATCCGGGTAGGGCTGGAAACACCATATATTTT.

The CDR3 here is CASSLPRGPGGTSTDTQYF. DNA of the CDR3: TGCGCCAGCAGCCTACCCCGGGGACCGGGCGGCACTAGCACAGATACGCAGTATTTT. The chain combines TRBV5-1 with TRBJ2-3; tentatively, D is TRBD1 or TRBD2 (5 bases each). V lost 4 bases and J lost 0, with 24 bases in between. The CDR3 runs 19 residues. Germline CDR1 SGHRS, CDR2 YFSETQ. Based on the CDR3 plus reference TRBV5-1 and TRBJ2-3, the full variable domain is KAGVTQTPRYLIKTRGQQVTLSCSPISGHRSVSWYQQTPGQGLQFLFEYFSETQRNKGNFPGRFSGRQFSNSRSEMNVSTLELGDSALYLCASSLPRGPGGTSTDTQYFGPGTRLTVL.

This chain connects TRBV5-1 to TRBJ2-7; D perhaps matches TRBD2 (5 bases). The CDR3 covers 15 residues. Germline-derived CDR1 and CDR2 are SGHRS and YFSETQ. The V and J ends lost 4 bases and 3 bases respectively, with 17 bases between them. This CDR3 reads CASSPREGAGYEQYF. The DNA of the CDR3 is TGCGCCAGCAGCCCCCGGGAAGGAGCTGGCTACGAGCAGTACTTC.

The J gene is TRBJ1-2, the V gene TRBV30, with D tentatively TRBD1 (5 bases). CDR3 length: 12 amino acids. V was cut by 2 bases and J by 4 bases, with 8 bases left in between. Germline V lookup: CDR1 GTSNPN, CDR2 SVGIG (reference sequence). The CDR3 nucleotides are TGTGCCTGGAGTCATGGGACCTATGGCTACACCTTC. Translation gives CAWSHGTYGYTF.

The CDR3 DNA sequence: TGTGCCAGCAGCTATGTAGCGGGAGGGCCCAATGAGCAGTTCTTC. It codes for CASSYVAGGPNEQFF. This chain links TRBV11-2 with TRBJ2-1; TRBD2 matches 11 bases. V shed 4 bases and J 6 bases; nucleotides not matched to a gene: 5. Germline assignment: CDR1 SGHAT and CDR2 FQNNGV. This CDR3 spans 15 amino acids. Variable domain in full (rest from reference TRBV11-2 and TRBJ2-1): EAGVAQSPRYKIIEKRQSVAFWCNPISGHATLYWYQQILGQGPKLLIQFQNNGVVDDSQLPKDRFSAERLKGVDSTLKIQPAKLEDSAVYLCASSYVAGGPNEQFFGPGTRLTVL.

The rearrangement links TRBV7-2 to TRBJ1-2, with 8 bases aligning to TRBD1. The V gene end was trimmed by 2 bases and the J gene end by 1 base; junction bases not matched to a gene: 3. Per germline, CDR1 SGHTA and CDR2 FQGNSA. The CDR3 has 15 amino acids. CDR3 sequence reads: CASSLMGQVNYGYTF. DNA for the CDR3: TGTGCCAGCAGCTTAATGGGACAGGTTAACTATGGCTACACCTTC.

The chain joins TRBV5-4 to TRBJ2-1, with 9 bases that match TRBD2. Germline lookup yields CDR1 SGHNT and CDR2 YYREEE (reference sequence). The CDR3 sequence is 16 residues long. V trimming: 4 bases; J trimming: 1 base; junction bases outside the gene matches: 6. The CDR3 region has the DNA TGTGCCAGCAGCCCTTTAGCGGGAGATTCCTACAATGAGCAGTTCTTC. This sequence encodes CASSPLAGDSYNEQFF.

Concerning this clone: Distinct nucleotide sequences in the sample also encode this CDR3. The V and J genes are TRBV20-1 and TRBJ2-5; D gene unclear. The CDR3 contains 11 residues. V was trimmed by 0 bases and J by 5 bases, leaving 4 bases between them. Germline-derived CDR1 and CDR2 are DFQATT and SNEGSKA (reference sequence). CDR3 residues: CSARDAETQYF. The CDR3 region has the DNA TGCAGTGCTAGAGATGCGGAGACCCAGTACTTC.

The sample holds one count of this clone. The chain combines TRBV7-2 with TRBJ1-4, with D hard to call. The CDR3 totals 12 residues. Germline CDR1 is SGHTA and CDR2 is FQGNSA. Trimming shortened V by 6 bases and J by 8 bases, and 10 bases separated the two germline ends. The chain's CDR3 is CASRTRGEKLFF. For the CDR3, the DNA is TGTGCCAGCAGAACCCGAGGGGAAAAACTGTTTTTT. Together with reference TRBV7-2 and TRBJ1-4, the CDR3 gives the full variable domain: GAGVSQSPSNKVTEKGKDVELRCDPISGHTALYWYRQSLGQGLEFLIYFQGNSAPDKSGLPSDRFSAERTGGSVSTLTIQRTQQEDSAVYLCASRTRGEKLFFGSGTQLSVL.

The rearrangement links TRBV6-1 to TRBJ1-4; the D gene is possibly TRBD1 (5 bases). Trimming left V 10 bases short and J 8 bases short, with 17 bases between. Germline-derived CDR1 and CDR2 are MNHNS and SASEGT. The CDR3 runs 13 residues. CDR3: CATAGGVWEKLFF. The CDR3, as DNA: TGTGCCACCGCGGGGGGGGTTTGGGAAAAACTGTTTTTT.

As DNA, the CDR3 is TGTGCCAGCAGCTTGGGACAGAACACTGAAGCTTTCTTT. Translated, it gives CASSLGQNTEAFF. The V gene is TRBV7-7, the J gene TRBJ1-1; tentative D call: TRBD1 (6 bases). Trimming left V 3 bases short and J 1 base short, with 6 bases between. This CDR3 is built from 13 residues. Per germline, CDR1 SSHAT and CDR2 FNYEAQ (reference sequence).

This clone was counted a single time. The genes are TRBV9 and TRBJ1-5; no clear D. Germline V gene sequence: CDR1 SGDLS, CDR2 YYNGEE. This CDR3 region has 13 residues. V was pared by 0 bases and J by 3 bases, with 4 bases between. This chain's CDR3 is CASSVDANQPQHF. As DNA, the CDR3 is TGTGCCAGCAGCGTAGATGCCAATCAGCCCCAGCATTTT. Drawing the rest from reference TRBV9 and TRBJ1-5, the complete variable domain is DSGVTQTPKHLITATGQRVTLRCSPRSGDLSVYWYQQSLDQGLQFLIQYYNGEERAKGNILERFSAQQFPDLHSELNLSSLELGDSALYFCASSVDANQPQHFGDGTRLSIL.

V and J are TRBV2 and TRBJ2-7; 10 nucleotides match TRBD2. The V gene end was trimmed by 5 bases and the J gene end by 5 bases; junction bases not matched to a gene: 18. The CDR3 consists of 18 residues. Germline CDR1 and CDR2: SNHLY and FYNNEI. DNA of the CDR3: TGTGCCAGCAGTCCCCGAAGGCCGCAGCGGGAGGGCCAAGACGAGCAGTACTTC. This codes for CASSPRRPQREGQDEQYF.

This clone has just one count. The chain links TRBV6-5 to TRBJ2-5; possibly TRBD2 for D (6 bases). CDR1 is MNHEY, CDR2 SVGAGI, per germline. The CDR3 loop spans 14 amino acids. Trimming pared 5 bases from V and 2 bases from J, leaving 12 bases between. Here the CDR3 reads CASSPGGFQETQYF. The DNA for the CDR3 is TGTGCCAGCAGTCCCGGGGGTTTTCAAGAGACCCAGTACTTC.

The gene calls are TRBV30 and TRBJ2-7; TRBD1 agrees at 9 bases. Germline loops: CDR1 GTSNPN, CDR2 SVGIG (reference sequence). The V segment lost 3 bases and the J segment 3 bases; nucleotides outside the gene matches: 12. The CDR3 extends over 16 amino acids. This CDR3 is CAWREDGRDRDYEQYF. CDR3 DNA sequence: TGTGCCTGGAGGGAAGACGGCCGGGACAGGGACTACGAGCAGTACTTC.

This clone appeared once. The rearrangement links TRBV30 to TRBJ2-7; D not certain. Germline CDR1 GTSNPN, CDR2 SVGIG (reference sequence). The CDR3 covers 16 residues. Trimming removed 1 base from V and 2 bases from J, with 18 bases in between. CDR3 region: CAWSAHWAAFPYEQYF. CDR3 DNA sequence: TGTGCCTGGAGTGCCCACTGGGCTGCATTCCCCTACGAGCAGTACTTC.

The chain joins TRBV9 to TRBJ2-1; D is unclear. The CDR3 length is 16 residues. Germline V gene sequence: CDR1 SGDLS, CDR2 YYNGEE. Trimming pared 0 bases from V and 0 bases from J, leaving 10 bases between. Here the CDR3 DNA reads TGTGCCAGCAGCGTAGCGAGGTGGAACTCCTACAATGAGCAGTTCTTC. It yields the protein CASSVARWNSYNEQFF.

The chain joins TRBV5-5 to TRBJ2-5; the D gene is possibly TRBD1 (6 bases). The CDR3 length is 16 residues. Trimming pared 2 bases from V and 5 bases from J, leaving 19 bases between. Germline V gene data show CDR1 as SGHKS and CDR2 as YYEKEE (reference sequence). The CDR3 nucleotides are TGTGCCAGCAGCTTAACTAAAACAGGGTTAGGGGAGACCCAGTACTTC. Protein sequence: CASSLTKTGLGETQYF.

V usage is TRBV14 and J usage is TRBJ2-2; 14 positions agree with TRBD2. The junction had 5 bases not matched to a gene; V was cut back by 4 bases and J by 7 bases. Per the germline V gene, CDR1 is SGHDN and CDR2 is FVKESK. The length of the CDR3 is 16 residues. The CDR3 bases are TGTGCCAGCAGCCGGGGACTAGCGGGAGAAGTCGGGGAGCTGTTTTTT. Its translation is CASSRGLAGEVGELFF.

The rearrangement uses TRBV6-6 and TRBJ2-7, with D perhaps TRBD1 (6 bases). The germline V gene has CDR1 MNHNY and CDR2 SVGAGI (reference sequence). The CDR3 is made up of 15 amino acids. The germline V and J ends were trimmed by 6 bases and 3 bases, with 18 bases remaining between them. CDR3 in amino acids: CASRRLRDNYYEQYF. DNA of the CDR3: TGTGCCAGCAGACGACTCCGGGACAACTACTACGAGCAGTACTTC.

The gene calls are TRBV6-5 and TRBJ2-1; 12 nucleotides align to TRBD2. The length of the CDR3 is 15 residues. Germline V gene data show CDR1 as MNHEY and CDR2 as SVGAGI. Unmatched junction bases numbered 8, after V lost 10 bases and J lost 4 bases. CDR3 region: CATKRTSGTYNEQFF. The CDR3 DNA sequence: TGTGCCACAAAGAGGACTAGCGGGACATACAATGAGCAGTTCTTC.

J is TRBJ2-7 and V is TRBV6-6, with a possible D match to TRBD2 (7 bases). Deletions cut 10 bases from V and 7 bases from J, with 20 bases between. From germline, CDR1 is MNHNY and CDR2 SVGAGI (reference sequence). CDR3 size: 13 residues. The CDR3 region has the DNA TGTGCCACCTCGTTACGGGGGGCTGGTGAGCAGTACTTC. Its protein product is CATSLRGAGEQYF.